One T cell receptor beta chain is described in this entry. Antigen: not known. This sample stems from a study of CD8 T cells in Susac syndrome. Regarding the study as a whole: The relatively small number of individuals in the TCR sequencing and HLA analysis was acknowledged by the study.

The RNA, roughly 0.5 to 1 ug, was put through reverse transcription using random hexamers. Coverage of TCR beta CDR3 amplification by immunoSEQ multiplex PCR extended to 54 Vbeta and 13 Jbeta. MiXCR was run by TCRdb on the immunoSEQ multiplex PCR reads, yielding one entry per CDR3 protein. Here the sample spans 69,000 or so distinct CDR3 sequences, about 94% being singletons. The CDR3 runs to 17 residues. V lost 1 base to trimming and J lost 5 bases; unmatched junction nucleotides: 12. Germline CDR1 LNHNV, CDR2 YYDKDF (reference sequence). TCR beta was sequenced from blood CD8+ and CD4+ T cells. Multiple sclerosis controls were treatment-naive patients with stable or active relapsing-remitting disease.

This clonotype was sampled from a human donor with multiple sclerosis. The specimen sequenced was CD8+ T cells from PBMCs. This chain links TRBV15 with TRBJ2-5; TRBD1 aligns across 8 bases. This CDR3 is CATSRARTDRGSETQYF. DNA of the CDR3: TGTGCCACCAGCAGAGCCCGGACAGACAGGGGATCGGAGACCCAGTACTTC.